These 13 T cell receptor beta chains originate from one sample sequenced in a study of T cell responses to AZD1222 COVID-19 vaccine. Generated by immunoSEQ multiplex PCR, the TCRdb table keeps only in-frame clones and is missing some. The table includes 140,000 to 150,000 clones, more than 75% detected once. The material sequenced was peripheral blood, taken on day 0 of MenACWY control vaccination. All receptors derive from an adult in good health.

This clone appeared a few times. The CDR3 protein is CASTGSSYNSPLHF. CDR3 coding DNA: TGTGCCAGCACGGGCAGCTCATATAATTCACCCCTCCACTTT. V gene TRBV2 combines with J gene TRBJ1-6; no clear D gene. Germline CDR1 is SNHLY and CDR2 is FYNNEI. V was shortened by 7 bases and J by 4 bases, with 11 bases between the two germline ends. CDR3 length: 14 residues.

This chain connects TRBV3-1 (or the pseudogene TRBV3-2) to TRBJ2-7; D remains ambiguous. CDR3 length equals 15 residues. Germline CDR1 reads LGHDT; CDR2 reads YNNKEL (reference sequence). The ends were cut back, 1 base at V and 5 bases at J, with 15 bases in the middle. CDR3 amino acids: CASSQVGVPYNEQYF. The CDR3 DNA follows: TGTGCCAGCAGCCAAGTAGGTGTCCCCTATAACGAGCAGTACTTC.

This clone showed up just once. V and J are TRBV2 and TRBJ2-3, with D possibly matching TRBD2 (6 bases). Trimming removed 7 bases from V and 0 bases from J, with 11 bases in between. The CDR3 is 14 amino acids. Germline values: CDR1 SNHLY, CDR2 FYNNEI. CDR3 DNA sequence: TGTGCCAGCACCAATGCGGGGAGCACAGATACGCAGTATTTT. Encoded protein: CASTNAGSTDTQYF.

The CDR3 sequence: CASSLSGNEKLFF. CDR3 coding DNA: TGCGCCAGCAGCTTGTCCGGTAATGAAAAACTGTTTTTT. V and J are TRBV5-1 and TRBJ1-4; D unclear. CDR1 and CDR2 (germline): SGHRS, YFSETQ. Trimming removed 1 base at V and 4 bases at J, with 5 bases between. This CDR3 has 13 residues.

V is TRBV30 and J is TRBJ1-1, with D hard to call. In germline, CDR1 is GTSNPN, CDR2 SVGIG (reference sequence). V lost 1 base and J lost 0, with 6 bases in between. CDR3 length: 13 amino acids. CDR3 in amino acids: CAWSASLNTEAFF. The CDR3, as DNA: TGTGCCTGGAGTGCCAGCTTGAACACTGAAGCTTTCTTT.

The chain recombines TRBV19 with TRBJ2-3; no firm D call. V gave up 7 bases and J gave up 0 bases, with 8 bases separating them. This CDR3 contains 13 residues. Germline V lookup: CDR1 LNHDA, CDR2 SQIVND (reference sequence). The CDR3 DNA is TGTGCCAGTACTAGGGAAAGCACAGATACGCAGTATTTT. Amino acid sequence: CASTRESTDTQYF.

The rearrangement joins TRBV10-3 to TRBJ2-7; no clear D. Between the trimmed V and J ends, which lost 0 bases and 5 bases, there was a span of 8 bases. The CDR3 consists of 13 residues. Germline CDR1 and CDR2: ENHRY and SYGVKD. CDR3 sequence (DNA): TGTGCCATCAGTGAGTCGGAGAACCACGAGCAGTACGTC. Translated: CAISESENHEQYV.

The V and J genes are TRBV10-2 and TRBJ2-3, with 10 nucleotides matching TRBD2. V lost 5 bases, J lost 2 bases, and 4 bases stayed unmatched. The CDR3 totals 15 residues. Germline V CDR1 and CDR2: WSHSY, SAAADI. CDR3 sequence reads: CASSTSGVNTDTQYF. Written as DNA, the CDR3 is TGCGCCAGCAGTACTAGCGGGGTGAACACAGATACGCAGTATTTT.

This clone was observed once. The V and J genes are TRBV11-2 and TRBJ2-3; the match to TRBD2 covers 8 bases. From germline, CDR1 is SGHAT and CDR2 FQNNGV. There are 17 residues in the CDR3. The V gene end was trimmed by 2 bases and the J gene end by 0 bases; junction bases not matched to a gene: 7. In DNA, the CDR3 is TGTGCCAGCAGCTTAACGAGCGGGGGCCCGAGCACAGATACGCAGTATTTT. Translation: CASSLTSGGPSTDTQYF.

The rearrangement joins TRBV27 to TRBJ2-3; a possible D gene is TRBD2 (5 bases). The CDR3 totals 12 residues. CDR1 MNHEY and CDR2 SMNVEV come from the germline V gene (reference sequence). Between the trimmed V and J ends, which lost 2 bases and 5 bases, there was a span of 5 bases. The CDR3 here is CASSLGGDTQYF. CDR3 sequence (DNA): TGTGCCAGCAGTTTAGGAGGAGATACGCAGTATTTT.

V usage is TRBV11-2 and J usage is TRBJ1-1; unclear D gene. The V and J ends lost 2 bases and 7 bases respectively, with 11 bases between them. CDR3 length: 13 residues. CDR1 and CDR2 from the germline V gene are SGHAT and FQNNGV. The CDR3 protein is CASSLSGGVEAFF. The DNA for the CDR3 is TGTGCCAGCAGCTTATCGGGTGGGGTTGAAGCTTTCTTT.

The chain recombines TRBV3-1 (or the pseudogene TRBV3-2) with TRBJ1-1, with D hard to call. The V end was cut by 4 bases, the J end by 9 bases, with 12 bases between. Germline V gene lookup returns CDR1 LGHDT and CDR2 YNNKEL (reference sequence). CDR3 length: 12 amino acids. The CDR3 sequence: CASSRYSTQAFF. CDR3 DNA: TGTGCCAGCAGCCGATATTCAACCCAAGCTTTCTTT.

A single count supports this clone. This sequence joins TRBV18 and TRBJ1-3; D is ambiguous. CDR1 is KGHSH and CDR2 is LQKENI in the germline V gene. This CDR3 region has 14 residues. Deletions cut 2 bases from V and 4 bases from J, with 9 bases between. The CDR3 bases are TGTGCCAGCTCACCAAATTCGAGCGGAAACACCATATATTTT. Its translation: CASSPNSSGNTIYF.